This T cell receptor (beta chain) comes out of a study of chemoradiotherapy in HPV16-positive cancers. Samples were taken several times over chemoradiotherapy. This CDR3 spans 12 amino acids. The germline V and J ends were trimmed by 10 bases and 4 bases, with 11 bases remaining between them. Germline V lookup: CDR1 MNHEY, CDR2 SMNVEV (reference sequence). TCRdb keeps only in-frame clones here, not all; method: immunoSEQ multiplex PCR. Of around 19,000 clones listed, 90% are singletons. The TCR was taken from a human donor with HPV-associated anogenital cancer. This material consisted of blood, taken from a patient who underwent chemoradiotherapy. The chain links TRBV27 to TRBJ1-5; D ambiguous. The CDR3 protein is CATKKGNQPQHF. The CDR3, as DNA: TGTGCCACAAAGAAGGGTAATCAGCCCCAGCATTTT.